This TCR beta chain derives from a study of cytomegalovirus exposure and HLA in healthy donors. Findings and limits, study-wide: Later on, a genetic analysis was performed. It linked a missense variant in DCLRE1C with V- and J-gene trimming of TCR beta. Presence/absence analyses took donor sequencing depth as roughly uniform. Among immune exposure information, only CMV serostatus was available.

Concerning this clone: The antigen is unknown.

The V and J ends lost 2 bases and 10 bases, in that order; junction bases with no gene match: 8. Germline V gene sequence: CDR1 MGHRA, CDR2 YSYEKL. The CDR3 spans 16 residues. PCR involved 60 Vbeta and 13 Jbeta primers. Only in-frame clones appear in the TCRdb table, and some are missing; sequencing was by immunoSEQ multiplex PCR. The table has 130,000 to 150,000 clones, 75% to 85% seen once. The sequence was collected from a woman between 18 and 30 years old in good health and CMV-seropositive. The sequenced material came from PBMCs. The rearrangement joins TRBV4-1 to TRBJ2-1; 13 bases fit TRBD2. CDR3 residues: CASSQPTSGGAREQFF. CDR3 coding DNA: TGCGCCAGCAGCCAACCTACTAGCGGGGGGGCTAGGGAGCAGTTCTTC.